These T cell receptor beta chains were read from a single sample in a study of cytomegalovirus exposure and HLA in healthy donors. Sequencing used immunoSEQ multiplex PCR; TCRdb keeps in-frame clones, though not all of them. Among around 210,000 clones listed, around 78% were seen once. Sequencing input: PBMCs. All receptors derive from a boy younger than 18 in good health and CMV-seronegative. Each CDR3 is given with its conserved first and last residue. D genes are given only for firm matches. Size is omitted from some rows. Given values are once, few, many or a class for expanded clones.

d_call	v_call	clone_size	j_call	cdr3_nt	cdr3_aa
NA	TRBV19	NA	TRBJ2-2	TGTGCCAGCCACTTCGGGACTTCCTTGGGCGGGGAGCTGTTTTTT	CASHFGTSLGGELFF
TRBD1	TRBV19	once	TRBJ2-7	TGTGCCAGTAGTTCTAGGGAGCTAAGGACAGGAGGATTCGGGCAGTACTTC	CASSSRELRTGGFGQYF
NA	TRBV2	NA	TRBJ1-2	TGTGCCAGCAGTGGGGGAAACAGGTTCTATGGCTACACCTTC	CASSGGNRFYGYTF
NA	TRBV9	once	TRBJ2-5	TGTGCCAGCAGCGCAGACTGGGGCGAGACCCAGTACTTC	CASSADWGETQYF
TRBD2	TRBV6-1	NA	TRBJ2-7	TGTGCCAGCAGTGACGTCAGGGGGACTAGCGGCAAAGTCTCCTACGAGCAGTACTTC	CASSDVRGTSGKVSYEQYF
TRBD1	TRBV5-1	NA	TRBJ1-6	TGCGCCAGCAGCTTGATGGGACAGGGTTCCTCACCCCTCCACTTT	CASSLMGQGSSPLHF
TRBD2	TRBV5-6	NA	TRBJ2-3	TGTGCCAGCAGCTTACTAGCGGGACCCCAAACTAGCACAGATACGCAGTATTTT	CASSLLAGPQTSTDTQYF
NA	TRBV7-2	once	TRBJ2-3	TGTGCCAGCAGCTTATTAGGCCAAAGAGGAGATACGCAGTATTTT	CASSLLGQRGDTQYF
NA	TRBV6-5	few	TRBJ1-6	TGTGCCAGCAGTAGGGCTGGGAGGAATTCACCCCTCCACTTT	CASSRAGRNSPLHF
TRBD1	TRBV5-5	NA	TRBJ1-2	TGTGCCAGCAGCTTGGTTATAGTTCTGGGACAGGGTTATGGCTACACCTTC	CASSLVIVLGQGYGYTF
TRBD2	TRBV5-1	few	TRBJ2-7	TGCGCCAGCAGCTTGGGGCTAGCGGGGGCCTACGAGCAGTACTTC	CASSLGLAGAYEQYF
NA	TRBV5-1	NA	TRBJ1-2	TGCGCCAGCAGCTCCCCCCCGGGGGGTGGCTACACCTTC	CASSSPPGGGYTF